This T cell receptor (beta chain) was sequenced during a study of OX40 agonist ivuxolimab in advanced cancers. Study summary: Allowance was made for prior anti-PD-1, anti-PD-L1 or anti-CTLA-4 therapy, and around 44% had some.

Points from the study as a whole: At 0.1 to 3.0 mg/kg and by week 6, CD4+ and CD8+ T cells in the blood had expanded clonally.

The germline V gene encodes CDR1 SGHAT and CDR2 FQNNGV. V was cut by 4 bases and J by 0 bases, with 12 bases left in between. The CDR3 has 15 amino acids. Points on this clone: Its target is unknown.

Clones were read by immunoSEQ multiplex PCR, and TCRdb kept only the in-frame ones, dropping some. The profile shows some 50,000 clones, about 90% of them singletons. This rearrangement joins TRBV11-2 to TRBJ1-1; D gene ambiguous. This sample comprised CD4+ or CD8+ T cells sorted from blood, obtained in a trial of the OX40 agonist ivuxolimab. The source is an adult with an advanced solid tumor such as melanoma, head and neck, liver or kidney cancer. In DNA, the CDR3 is TGTGCCAGCAGCTGGGCCGTAGGCATGAACACTGAAGCTTTCTTT. It encodes CASSWAVGMNTEAFF.